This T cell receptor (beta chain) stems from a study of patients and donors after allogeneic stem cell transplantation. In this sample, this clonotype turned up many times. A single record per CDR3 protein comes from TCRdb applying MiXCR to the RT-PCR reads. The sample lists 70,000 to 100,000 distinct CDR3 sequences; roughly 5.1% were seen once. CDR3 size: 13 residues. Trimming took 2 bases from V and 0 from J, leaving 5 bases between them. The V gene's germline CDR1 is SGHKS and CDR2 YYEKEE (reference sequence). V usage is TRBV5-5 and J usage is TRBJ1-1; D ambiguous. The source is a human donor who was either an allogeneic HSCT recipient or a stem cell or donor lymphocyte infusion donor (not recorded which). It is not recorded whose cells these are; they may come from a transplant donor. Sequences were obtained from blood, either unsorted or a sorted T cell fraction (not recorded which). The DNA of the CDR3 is TGTGCCAGCAGCTTAGAGGTGAACACTGAAGCTTTCTTT. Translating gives CASSLEVNTEAFF.